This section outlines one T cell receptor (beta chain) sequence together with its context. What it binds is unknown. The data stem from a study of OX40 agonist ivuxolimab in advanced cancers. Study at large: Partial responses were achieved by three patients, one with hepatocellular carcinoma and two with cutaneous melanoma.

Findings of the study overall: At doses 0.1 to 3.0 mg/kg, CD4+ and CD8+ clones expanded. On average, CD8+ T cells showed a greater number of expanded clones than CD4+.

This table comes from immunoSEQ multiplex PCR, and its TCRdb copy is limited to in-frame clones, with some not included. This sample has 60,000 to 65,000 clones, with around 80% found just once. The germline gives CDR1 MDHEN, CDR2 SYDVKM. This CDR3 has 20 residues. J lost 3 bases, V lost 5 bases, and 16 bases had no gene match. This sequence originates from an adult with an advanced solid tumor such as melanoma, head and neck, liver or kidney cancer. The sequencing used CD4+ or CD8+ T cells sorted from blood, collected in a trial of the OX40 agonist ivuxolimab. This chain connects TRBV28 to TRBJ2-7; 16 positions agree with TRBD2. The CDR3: CASSGTGTSGRAGKGYEQYF. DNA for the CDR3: TGTGCCAGCAGTGGGACCGGGACTAGCGGGAGGGCCGGGAAGGGCTACGAGCAGTACTTC.